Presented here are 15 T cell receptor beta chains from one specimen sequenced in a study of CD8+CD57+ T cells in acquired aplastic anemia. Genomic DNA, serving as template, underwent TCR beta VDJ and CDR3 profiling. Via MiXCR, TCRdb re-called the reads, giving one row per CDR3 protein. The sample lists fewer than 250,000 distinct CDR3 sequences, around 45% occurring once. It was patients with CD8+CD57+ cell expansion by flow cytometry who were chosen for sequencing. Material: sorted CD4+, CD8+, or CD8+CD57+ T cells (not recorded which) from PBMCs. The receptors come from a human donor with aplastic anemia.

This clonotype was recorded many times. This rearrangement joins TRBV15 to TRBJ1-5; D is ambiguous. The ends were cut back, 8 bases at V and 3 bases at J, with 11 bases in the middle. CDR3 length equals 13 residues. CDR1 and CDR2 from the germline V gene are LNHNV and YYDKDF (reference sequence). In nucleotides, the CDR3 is TGTGCCACCTCCAGGCAGAACAATCAGCCCCAGCATTTT. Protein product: CATSRQNNQPQHF.

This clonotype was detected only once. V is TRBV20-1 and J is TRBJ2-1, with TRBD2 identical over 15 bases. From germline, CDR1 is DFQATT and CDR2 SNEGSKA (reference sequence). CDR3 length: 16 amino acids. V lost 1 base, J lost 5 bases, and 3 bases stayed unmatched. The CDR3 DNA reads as TGCAGTGCTAGAGGGACTAGCGGGAGGGCTCACAATGAGCAGTTCTTC. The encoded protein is CSARGTSGRAHNEQFF.

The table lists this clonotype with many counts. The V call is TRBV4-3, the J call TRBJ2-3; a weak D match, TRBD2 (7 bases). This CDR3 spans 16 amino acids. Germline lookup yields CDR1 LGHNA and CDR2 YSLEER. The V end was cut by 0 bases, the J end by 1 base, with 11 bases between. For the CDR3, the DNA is TGCGCCAGCAGCCAAGAGGACAGCGGGGGCACAGATACGCAGTATTTT. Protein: CASSQEDSGGTDTQYF.

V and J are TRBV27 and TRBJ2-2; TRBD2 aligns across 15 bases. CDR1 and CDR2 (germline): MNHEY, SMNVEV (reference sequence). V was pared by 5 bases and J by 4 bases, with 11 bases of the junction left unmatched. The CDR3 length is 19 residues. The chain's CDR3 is CASSVRGTSGGWVTGELFF. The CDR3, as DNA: TGTGCCAGCAGTGTCCGCGGGACTAGCGGGGGGTGGGTCACCGGGGAGCTGTTTTTT.

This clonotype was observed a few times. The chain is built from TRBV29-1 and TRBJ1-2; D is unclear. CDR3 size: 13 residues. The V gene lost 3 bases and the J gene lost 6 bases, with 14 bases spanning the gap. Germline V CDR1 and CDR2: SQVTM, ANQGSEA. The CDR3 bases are TGCAGCGTTGATCCGGGTATTTATGATGGCTACACCTTC. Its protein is CSVDPGIYDGYTF.

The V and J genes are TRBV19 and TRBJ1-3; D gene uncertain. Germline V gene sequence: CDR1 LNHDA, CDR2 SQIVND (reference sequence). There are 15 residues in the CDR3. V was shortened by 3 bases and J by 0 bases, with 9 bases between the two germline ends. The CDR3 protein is CASSMVESSGNTIYF. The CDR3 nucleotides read TGTGCCAGTAGTATGGTAGAGAGCTCTGGAAACACCATATATTTT.

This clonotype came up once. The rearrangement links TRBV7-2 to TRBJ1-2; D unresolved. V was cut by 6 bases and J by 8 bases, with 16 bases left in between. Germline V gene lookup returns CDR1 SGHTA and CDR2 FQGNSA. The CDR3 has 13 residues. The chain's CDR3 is CASSLRGQCGYTF. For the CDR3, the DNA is TGTGCCAGCAGTTTAAGAGGGCAATGCGGCTACACCTTC.

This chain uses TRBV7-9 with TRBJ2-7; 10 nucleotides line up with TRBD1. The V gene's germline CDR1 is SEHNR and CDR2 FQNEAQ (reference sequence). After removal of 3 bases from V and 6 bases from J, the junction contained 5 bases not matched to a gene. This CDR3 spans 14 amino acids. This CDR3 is CASSLWGQGLEQYF. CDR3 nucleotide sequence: TGTGCCAGCAGCTTGTGGGGACAGGGGCTCGAGCAGTACTTC.

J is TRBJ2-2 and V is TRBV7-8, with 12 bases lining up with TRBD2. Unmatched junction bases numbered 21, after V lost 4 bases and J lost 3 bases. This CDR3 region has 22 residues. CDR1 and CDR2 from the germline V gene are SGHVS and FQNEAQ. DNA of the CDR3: TGTGCCAGCAGCTCCCCAGAGAGAGAGACTAGCGGGGGCCCGACCTACACCGGGGAGCTGTTTTTT. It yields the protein CASSSPERETSGGPTYTGELFF. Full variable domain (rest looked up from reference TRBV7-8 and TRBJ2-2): GAGVSQSPRYKVAKRGQDVALRCDPISGHVSLFWYQQALGQGPEFLTYFQNEAQLDKSGLPSDRFFAERPEGSVSTLKIQRTQQEDSAVYLCASSSPERETSGGPTYTGELFFGEGSRLTVL.

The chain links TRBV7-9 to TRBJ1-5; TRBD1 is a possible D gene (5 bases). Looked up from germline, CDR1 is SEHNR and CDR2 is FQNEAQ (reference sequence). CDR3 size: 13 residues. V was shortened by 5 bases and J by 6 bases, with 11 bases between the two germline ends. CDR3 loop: CASSRGRSQPQHF. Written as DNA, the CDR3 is TGTGCCAGCAGCCGGGGGAGGTCTCAGCCCCAGCATTTT.

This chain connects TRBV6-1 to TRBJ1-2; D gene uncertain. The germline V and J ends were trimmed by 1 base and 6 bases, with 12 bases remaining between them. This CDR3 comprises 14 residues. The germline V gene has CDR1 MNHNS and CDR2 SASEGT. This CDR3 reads CASSEEPLSDGYTF. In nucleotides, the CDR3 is TGTGCCAGCAGTGAAGAGCCTTTAAGCGATGGCTACACCTTC.

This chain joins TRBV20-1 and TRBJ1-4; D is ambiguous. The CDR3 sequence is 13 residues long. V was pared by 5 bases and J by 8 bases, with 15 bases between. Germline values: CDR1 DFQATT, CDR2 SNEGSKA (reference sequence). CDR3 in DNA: TGCAGTGCTTACAGTCCGGTGAGGGAAAAACTGTTTTTT. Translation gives CSAYSPVREKLFF.

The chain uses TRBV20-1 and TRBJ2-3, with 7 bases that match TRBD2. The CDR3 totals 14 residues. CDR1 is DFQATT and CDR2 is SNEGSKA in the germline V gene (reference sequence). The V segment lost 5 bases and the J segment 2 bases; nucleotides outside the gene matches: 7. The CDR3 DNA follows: TGCAGTGCTCTAGCGGAGTACCTCACAGATACGCAGTATTTT. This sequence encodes CSALAEYLTDTQYF.

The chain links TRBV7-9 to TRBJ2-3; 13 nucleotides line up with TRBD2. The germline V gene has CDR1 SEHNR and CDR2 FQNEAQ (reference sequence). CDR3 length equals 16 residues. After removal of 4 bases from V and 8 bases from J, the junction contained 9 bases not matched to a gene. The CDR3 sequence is CASSYGLAGAVGTQYF. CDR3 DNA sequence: TGTGCCAGCAGCTACGGACTAGCGGGAGCGGTTGGTACGCAGTATTTT.

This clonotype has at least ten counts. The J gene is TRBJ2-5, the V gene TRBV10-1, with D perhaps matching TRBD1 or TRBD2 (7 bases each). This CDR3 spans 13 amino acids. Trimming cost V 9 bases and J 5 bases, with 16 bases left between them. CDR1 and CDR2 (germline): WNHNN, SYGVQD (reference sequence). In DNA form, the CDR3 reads TGCGCCAGGCCCAGGGGGGGGGAGGAGACCCAGTACTTC. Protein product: CARPRGGEETQYF.